These 9 T cell receptor beta chains were all obtained from the same sample, sequenced in a study of CD8 T cells in ankylosing spondylitis (dated by TCRdb to 2015 to 2018). Overall results and qualifications from the work: A TCR beta motif made up of several highly homologous amino acid variants appeared to be characteristic of blood from ankylosing spondylitis patients.

Libraries were built with 5' RACE. The run used an Illumina HiSeq 2500. TCRdb handled the public reads itself, with Q25 trimming in fastp and clone calling in MiXCR, and kept productive beta chains. Each record represents a unique CDR3 protein, reported with the most common genes and DNA among its rows. The sample table shows about 500,000 distinct CDR3 sequences, and under 5.5% are seen once. The top ten constitute roughly 3.5% of the sample. These TCRs are of unknown antigen specificity. Sequenced: blood, either unsorted or a sorted T cell fraction (not recorded which). The source is a male donor with ankylosing spondylitis.

This clonotype was recorded many times. This chain uses TRBV21-1 with TRBJ1-1. TRBV21-1 is a known pseudogene. The CDR3 has 16 amino acids. CDR3 nucleotides: TGTGCCAGCAGCAAAGGGGGCGGGAGGAAGGACACTGAAGCTTTCTTT. Its protein product is CASSKGGGRKDTEAFF.

This clonotype was picked up many times. This chain joins TRBV20-1 and TRBJ1-2; no clear D gene. Germline CDR1 is DFQATT and CDR2 is SNEGSKA (reference sequence). This CDR3 comprises 12 residues. Trimming removed 6 bases from V and 12 bases from J, with 20 bases in between. CDR3 coding DNA: TGCAGTGCCGAGTCGGGGAACCCCGTCAACACCTTC. This translates into CSAESGNPVNTF.

There are many counts of this clonotype. The V call is TRBV24-1, the J call TRBJ2-1, with TRBD2 matching 8 bases. The CDR3 extends over 15 amino acids. Germline V gives CDR1 KGHDR, CDR2 SFDVKD. Losses at the gene ends were 7 bases for V and 6 bases for J; bases not matched to a gene: 10. CDR3 amino acids: CATSSGTRLLNEQFF. The CDR3 DNA is TGTGCCACCAGCTCCGGGACTAGACTCCTCAATGAGCAGTTCTTC.

This clonotype has ten or more counts. The chain has TRBV10-3 and TRBJ2-1; D might be TRBD1 (6 bases). The V end lost 7 bases, the J end lost 5 bases, and 12 bases lay between the germline ends. Germline-derived CDR1 and CDR2 are ENHRY and SYGVKD. This CDR3 contains 13 residues. This chain's CDR3 is CAITSQGNNEQFF. The DNA of the CDR3 is TGTGCCATCACCAGCCAGGGGAACAATGAGCAGTTCTTC.

The CDR3 region is CATSRVPQGIETQYF. The CDR3 DNA sequence: TGTGCCACCAGCAGAGTCCCCCAGGGGATTGAGACCCAGTACTTC. This sequence joins TRBV15 and TRBJ2-5; maybe TRBD1 (6 bases). Germline V lookup: CDR1 LNHNV, CDR2 YYDKDF (reference sequence). This CDR3 is built from 15 residues. V lost 1 base and J 5 bases, leaving 14 bases between the germline ends.

This chain links TRBV4-2 with TRBJ2-3, with D uncertain. This CDR3 contains 12 residues. V lost 0 bases to trimming and J lost 6 bases, with 4 bases between them. Germline V gene lookup returns CDR1 LGHNA and CDR2 YNFKEQ. The CDR3 spells CASSQEQDTQYF. For the CDR3, the DNA is TGTGCCAGCAGCCAAGAGCAGGATACGCAGTATTTT.

This clonotype was picked up many times. The V and J genes are TRBV6-1 and TRBJ1-4; D is perhaps TRBD1 (5 bases). CDR1 and CDR2 from the germline V gene are MNHNS and SASEGT. Trimming stripped 6 bases from V and 10 bases from J, with 15 bases between. The CDR3 length is 13 residues. The CDR3 DNA reads TGTGCCAGCAGGAGGGGCCGGGGCGGAAAACTGTTTTTT. This gives the protein CASRRGRGGKLFF.

This clonotype was counted at least ten times. The chain couples TRBV18 to TRBJ1-5, with 7 bases identical to TRBD1. V dropped 6 bases and J dropped 5; count of bases not matched to a gene: 7. From germline, CDR1 is KGHSH and CDR2 LQKENI. The CDR3 is 14 amino acids. In DNA, the CDR3 is TGTGCCAGCTCGCCTTACAGGGGCGATCAGCCCCAGCATTTT. It yields the protein CASSPYRGDQPQHF. The variable domain in full, with the rest retrieved from reference TRBV18 and TRBJ1-5, is NAGVMQNPRHLVRRRGQEARLRCSPMKGHSHVYWYRQLPEEGLKFMVYLQKENIIDESGMPKERFSAEFPKEGPSILRIQQVVRGDSAAYFCASSPYRGDQPQHFGDGTRLSIL.

This clonotype was counted many times. This rearrangement joins TRBV20-1 to TRBJ2-1, with 11 bases fitting TRBD2. The CDR3 loop spans 16 amino acids. With 6 bases clipped from V and 4 bases from J, the junction kept 11 bases outside the gene matches. Germline V gives CDR1 DFQATT, CDR2 SNEGSKA (reference sequence). CDR3 loop: CSATSSSGGFYNEQFF. The DNA of the CDR3 is TGCAGTGCCACGAGTTCTAGCGGGGGGTTTTACAATGAGCAGTTCTTC.